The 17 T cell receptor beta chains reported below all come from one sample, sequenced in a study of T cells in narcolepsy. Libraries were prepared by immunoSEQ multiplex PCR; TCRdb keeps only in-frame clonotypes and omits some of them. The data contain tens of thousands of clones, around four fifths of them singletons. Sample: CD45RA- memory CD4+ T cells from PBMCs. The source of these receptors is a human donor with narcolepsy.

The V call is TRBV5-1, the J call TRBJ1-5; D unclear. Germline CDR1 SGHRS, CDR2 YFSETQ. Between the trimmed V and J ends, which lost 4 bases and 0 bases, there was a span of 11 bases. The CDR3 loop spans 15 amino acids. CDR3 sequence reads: CASSPGISSNQPQHF. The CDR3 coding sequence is TGCGCCAGCAGCCCCGGGATATCTAGCAATCAGCCCCAGCATTTT. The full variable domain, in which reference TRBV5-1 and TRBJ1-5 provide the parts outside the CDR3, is KAGVTQTPRYLIKTRGQQVTLSCSPISGHRSVSWYQQTPGQGLQFLFEYFSETQRNKGNFPGRFSGRQFSNSRSEMNVSTLELGDSALYLCASSPGISSNQPQHFGDGTRLSIL.

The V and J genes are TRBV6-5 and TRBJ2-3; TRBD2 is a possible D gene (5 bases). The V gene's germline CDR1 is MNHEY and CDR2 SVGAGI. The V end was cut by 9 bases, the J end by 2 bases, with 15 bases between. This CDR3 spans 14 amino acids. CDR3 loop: CASQRTRATDTQYF. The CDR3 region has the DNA TGTGCCAGTCAGAGGACTCGAGCCACAGATACGCAGTATTTT.

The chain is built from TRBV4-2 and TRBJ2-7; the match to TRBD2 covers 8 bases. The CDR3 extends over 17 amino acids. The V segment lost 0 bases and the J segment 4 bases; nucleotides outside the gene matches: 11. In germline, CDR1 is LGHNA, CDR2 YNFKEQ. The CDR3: CASSQEPAGGNLYEQYF. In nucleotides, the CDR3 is TGTGCCAGCAGCCAAGAGCCGGCGGGAGGTAATTTGTACGAGCAGTACTTC.

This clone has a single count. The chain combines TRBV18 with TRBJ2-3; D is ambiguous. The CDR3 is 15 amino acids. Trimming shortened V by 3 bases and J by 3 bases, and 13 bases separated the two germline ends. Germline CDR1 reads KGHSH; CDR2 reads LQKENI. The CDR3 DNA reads TGTGCCAGCTCACCGAATTTGGGCGGAACAGATACGCAGTATTTT. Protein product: CASSPNLGGTDTQYF.

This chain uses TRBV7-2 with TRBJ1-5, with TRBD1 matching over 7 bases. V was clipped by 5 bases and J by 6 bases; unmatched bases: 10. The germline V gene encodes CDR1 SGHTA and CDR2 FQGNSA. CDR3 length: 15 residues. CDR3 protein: CASSPGAGGAQPQHF. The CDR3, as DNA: TGTGCCAGCAGCCCAGGGGCAGGGGGGGCTCAGCCCCAGCATTTT.

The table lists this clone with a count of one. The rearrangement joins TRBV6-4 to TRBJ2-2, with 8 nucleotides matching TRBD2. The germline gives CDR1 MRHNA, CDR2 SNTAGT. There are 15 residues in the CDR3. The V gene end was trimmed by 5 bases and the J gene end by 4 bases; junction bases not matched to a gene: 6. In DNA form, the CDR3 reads TGTGCCAGCAGTAGAGAGCGGGAGCGCACCGGGGAGCTGTTTTTT. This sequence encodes CASSRERERTGELFF.

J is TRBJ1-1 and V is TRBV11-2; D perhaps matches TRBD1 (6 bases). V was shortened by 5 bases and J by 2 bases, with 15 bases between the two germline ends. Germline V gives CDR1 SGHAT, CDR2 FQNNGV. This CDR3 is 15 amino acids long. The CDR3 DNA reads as TGTGCCAGCAGCCGTCGGGGGGCGGATAACACTGAAGCTTTCTTT. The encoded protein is CASSRRGADNTEAFF.

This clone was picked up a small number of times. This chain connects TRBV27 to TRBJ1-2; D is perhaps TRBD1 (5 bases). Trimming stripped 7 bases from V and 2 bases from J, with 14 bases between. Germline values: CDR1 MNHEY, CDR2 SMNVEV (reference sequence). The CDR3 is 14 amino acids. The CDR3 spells CASKAGVANYGYTF. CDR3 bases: TGTGCCAGCAAAGCGGGGGTGGCAAACTATGGCTACACCTTC.

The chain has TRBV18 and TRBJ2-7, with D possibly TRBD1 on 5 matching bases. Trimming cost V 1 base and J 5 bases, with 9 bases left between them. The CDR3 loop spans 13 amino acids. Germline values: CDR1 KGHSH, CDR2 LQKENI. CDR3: CASSPRVGDEQYF. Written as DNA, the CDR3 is TGTGCCAGCTCACCACGGGTAGGGGACGAGCAGTACTTC.

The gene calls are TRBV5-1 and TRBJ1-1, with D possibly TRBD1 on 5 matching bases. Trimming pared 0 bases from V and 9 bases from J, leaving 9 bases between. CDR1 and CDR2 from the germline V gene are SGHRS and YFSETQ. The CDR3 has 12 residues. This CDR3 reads CASSLGDRQAFF. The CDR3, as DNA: TGCGCCAGCAGCTTGGGCGACAGACAAGCTTTCTTT.

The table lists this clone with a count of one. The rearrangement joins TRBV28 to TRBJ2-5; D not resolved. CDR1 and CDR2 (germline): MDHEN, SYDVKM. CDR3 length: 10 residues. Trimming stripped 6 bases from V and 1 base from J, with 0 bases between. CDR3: CASSQETQYF. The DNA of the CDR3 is TGTGCCAGCAGCCAAGAGACCCAGTACTTC.

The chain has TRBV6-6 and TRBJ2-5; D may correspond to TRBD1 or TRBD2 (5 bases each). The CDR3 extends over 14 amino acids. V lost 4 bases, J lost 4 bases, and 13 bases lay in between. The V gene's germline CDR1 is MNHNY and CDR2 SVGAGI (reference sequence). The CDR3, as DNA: TGTGCCAGCAGTTCAGATCAGGGACGAGAGACCCAGTACTTC. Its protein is CASSSDQGRETQYF.

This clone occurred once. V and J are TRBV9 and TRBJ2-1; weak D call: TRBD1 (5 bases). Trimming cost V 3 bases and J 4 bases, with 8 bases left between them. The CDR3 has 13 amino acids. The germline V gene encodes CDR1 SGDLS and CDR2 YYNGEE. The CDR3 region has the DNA TGTGCCAGCAGCGCCCGACAGTACAATGAGCAGTTCTTC. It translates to CASSARQYNEQFF.

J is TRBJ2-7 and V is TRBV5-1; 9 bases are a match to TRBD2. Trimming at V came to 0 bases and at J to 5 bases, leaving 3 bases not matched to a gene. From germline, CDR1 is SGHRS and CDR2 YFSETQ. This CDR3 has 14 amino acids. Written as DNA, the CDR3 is TGCGCCAGCAGCTTGGGCGGGAGGGTTGACGAGCAGTACTTC. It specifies CASSLGGRVDEQYF.

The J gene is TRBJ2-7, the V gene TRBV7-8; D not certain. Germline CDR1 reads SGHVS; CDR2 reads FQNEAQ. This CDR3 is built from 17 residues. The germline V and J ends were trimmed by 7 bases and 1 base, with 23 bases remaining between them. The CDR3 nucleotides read TGTGCCAGCACCCTAGGTGTCTCCGCGTCGGCTTCCTACGAGCAGTACTTC. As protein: CASTLGVSASASYEQYF. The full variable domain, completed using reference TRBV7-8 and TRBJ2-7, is GAGVSQSPRYKVAKRGQDVALRCDPISGHVSLFWYQQALGQGPEFLTYFQNEAQLDKSGLPSDRFFAERPEGSVSTLKIQRTQQEDSAVYLCASTLGVSASASYEQYFGPGTRLTVT.

The CDR3 sequence is CASSLDLGGLARLYEQYF. The CDR3 DNA sequence: TGTGCCAGCAGCTTAGATCTCGGGGGACTAGCGAGACTTTACGAGCAGTACTTC. This chain uses TRBV11-2 with TRBJ2-7; 10 bases fit TRBD2. CDR3 size: 18 residues. Trimming at V came to 0 bases and at J to 4 bases, leaving 12 bases not matched to a gene. CDR1 SGHAT and CDR2 FQNNGV come from the germline V gene.

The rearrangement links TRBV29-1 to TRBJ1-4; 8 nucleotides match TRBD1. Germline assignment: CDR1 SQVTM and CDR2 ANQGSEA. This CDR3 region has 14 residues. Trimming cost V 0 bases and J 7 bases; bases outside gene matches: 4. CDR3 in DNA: TGCAGCGTTGAAGAAGGGACAGGTGGTGAAAAACTGTTTTTT. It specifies CSVEEGTGGEKLFF.